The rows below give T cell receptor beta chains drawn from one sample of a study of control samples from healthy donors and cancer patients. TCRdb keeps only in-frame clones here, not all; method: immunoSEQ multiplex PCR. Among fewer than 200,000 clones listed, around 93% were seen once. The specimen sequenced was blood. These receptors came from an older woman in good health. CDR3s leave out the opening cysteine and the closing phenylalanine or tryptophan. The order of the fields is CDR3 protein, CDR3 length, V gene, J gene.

CDR3: ASSYSTSNQPQH
length: 12
V: TRBV6-6
J: TRBJ1-5

CDR3: ASSEGGGLGYT
length: 11
V: TRBV25-1
J: TRBJ1-2

CDR3: ASSQDYSGDGDTQY
length: 14
V: TRBV3-1/TRBV3-2
J: TRBJ2-3

CDR3: ASTPGGGPSLSH
length: 12
V: TRBV28
J: TRBJ2-7

CDR3: ASSLPGLGANVLT
length: 13
V: TRBV19
J: TRBJ2-6

CDR3: AISEQGRSEKLF
length: 12
V: TRBV10-3
J: TRBJ1-4

CDR3: ASSLMATEAF
length: 10
V: TRBV12-3/TRBV12-4
J: TRBJ1-1

CDR3: ASSQVDSTYGYT
length: 12
V: TRBV4-2
J: TRBJ1-2

CDR3: ASSPGSPSGQF
length: 11
V: TRBV12-3/TRBV12-4
J: TRBJ2-1

CDR3: ASSLYTSGGYNEQF
length: 14
V: TRBV5-1
J: TRBJ2-1

CDR3: ASRYRVGYEQY
length: 11
V: TRBV12-3/TRBV12-4
J: TRBJ2-7

CDR3: ASSSWGKIVYEQY
length: 13
V: TRBV7-8
J: TRBJ2-7

CDR3: SVGSGDNEQF
length: 10
V: TRBV29-1
J: TRBJ2-1

CDR3: ASSPAGGHSYEQY
length: 13
V: TRBV7-2
J: TRBJ2-7

CDR3: ASSYEMGEAKNIQY
length: 14
V: TRBV6-2/TRBV6-3
J: TRBJ2-4

CDR3: ASSPTAGSDTQY
length: 12
V: TRBV7-8
J: TRBJ2-3

CDR3: ASSPTGRNTEAF
length: 12
V: TRBV5-1
J: TRBJ1-1

CDR3: AIRRQGYGYT
length: 10
V: TRBV10-3
J: TRBJ1-2

CDR3: AIRQGANDYGYT
length: 12
V: TRBV10-3
J: TRBJ1-2

CDR3: ASSQESGGGSYEQY
length: 14
V: TRBV4-3
J: TRBJ2-7

CDR3: ASSLVVAGEETQY
length: 13
V: TRBV5-1
J: TRBJ2-5

CDR3: ASSPLAATNEKLF
length: 13
V: TRBV18
J: TRBJ1-4

CDR3: ASSLGRPNTEAF
length: 12
V: TRBV13
J: TRBJ1-1

CDR3: ASSLAYSRRENTEAF
length: 15
V: TRBV7-9
J: TRBJ1-1

CDR3: ASSGEGNNQPQH
length: 12
V: TRBV18
J: TRBJ1-5

CDR3: ASSQFTGIRPGNTIY
length: 15
V: TRBV3-1/TRBV3-2
J: TRBJ1-3

CDR3: ASTLDPPTGELNTEAF
length: 16
V: TRBV5-4
J: TRBJ1-1

CDR3: ASSQGVVGRIGTQY
length: 14
V: TRBV4-1
J: TRBJ2-5

CDR3: ASSLGENEQF
length: 10
V: TRBV7-2
J: TRBJ2-1

CDR3: ASSLNAMGSGYNEQF
length: 15
V: TRBV11-2
J: TRBJ2-1

CDR3: ASTLRGTGIISGNTIY
length: 16
V: TRBV19
J: TRBJ1-3

CDR3: ASSQEQGNLMETQY
length: 14
V: TRBV4-3
J: TRBJ2-5

CDR3: ASSPGTGGNTIY
length: 12
V: TRBV6-2/TRBV6-3
J: TRBJ1-3

CDR3: ASSPSQGGRSTDTQY
length: 15
V: TRBV5-1
J: TRBJ2-3

CDR3: ASSIDFERTGRQPQH
length: 15
V: TRBV19
J: TRBJ1-5

CDR3: ASSPGAGAEAF
length: 11
V: TRBV18
J: TRBJ1-1

CDR3: ASSLAFRGTGELF
length: 13
V: TRBV7-6
J: TRBJ2-2

CDR3: ASKEEGDRKAF
length: 11
V: TRBV4-3
J: TRBJ1-1

CDR3: SASPTSGGIYEQY
length: 13
V: TRBV20-1
J: TRBJ2-7

CDR3: ASSLTEENEQY
length: 11
V: TRBV12-3/TRBV12-4
J: TRBJ2-7

CDR3: ARGKGGYSPLH
length: 11
V: TRBV2
J: TRBJ1-6

CDR3: ASRGTGVTGELF
length: 12
V: TRBV19
J: TRBJ2-2

CDR3: ASSVQGGTDTQY
length: 12
V: TRBV19
J: TRBJ2-3

CDR3: ASSLLGSSGNTIY
length: 13
V: TRBV5-6
J: TRBJ1-3

CDR3: ASSQEIYPDRVVQETQY
length: 17
V: TRBV4-3
J: TRBJ2-5

CDR3: ASSSQGTDTQY
length: 11
V: TRBV7-3
J: TRBJ2-3

CDR3: ASSLQSTGGTEAF
length: 13
V: TRBV19
J: TRBJ1-1

CDR3: ASSFQGLHGYT
length: 11
V: TRBV5-6
J: TRBJ1-2

CDR3: ASSGLGGQETQY
length: 12
V: TRBV25-1
J: TRBJ2-5

CDR3: ASSLGTLDGYT
length: 11
V: TRBV9
J: TRBJ1-2